The clone carrying this T cell receptor beta chain was seen ten or more times. This entry is derived from a study of T-cell reconstitution after alpha-beta-depleted transplantation in children. Using unique molecular identifiers, the investigators prepared the TCRbeta library. TCRdb re-analysed the PCR reads in MiXCR, keeping a single row per CDR3 protein. The sample yields 260,000 or so distinct CDR3 sequences, approximately 12% seen once. The sequence was collected from a human donor who donated a stem cell graft to a child with acute lymphoblastic leukemia. Specimen: PBMCs from the stem cell graft donor, collected from the stem cell graft.

Written as DNA, the CDR3 is TGTGCCAGCAGTTTAACCGGGACAGGGTACGAGACCCAGTACTTC. Protein: CASSLTGTGYETQYF. The chain employs TRBV27 and TRBJ2-5; TRBD1 aligns across 9 bases. Germline-derived CDR1 and CDR2 are MNHEY and SMNVEV (reference sequence). Trimming cost V 2 bases and J 5 bases; bases outside gene matches: 6. The CDR3 has 15 amino acids.